Shown below are 28 T cell receptor beta chains from a single sample sequenced in a study of PD-L1 blockade in urothelial cancer. Time point given: pretreatment peripheral blood. Repertoires were generated with immunoSEQ multiplex PCR, while TCRdb's copy carries only in-frame clones and drops some. The table has tens of thousands of clones, around nine tenths seen once. This sample comprised PBMCs, obtained around atezolizumab (anti-PD-L1) treatment. These receptors all come from a woman aged 55-70 years with urothelial cancer.

J is TRBJ2-2 and V is TRBV4-3, with TRBD1 as a possible D gene (5 bases). Germline V gives CDR1 LGHNA, CDR2 YSLEER. V lost 0 bases, J lost 6 bases, and 5 bases lay in between. The CDR3 runs to 13 residues. The CDR3 sequence: CASSQDRAGELFF. The CDR3 coding sequence is TGCGCCAGCAGCCAAGACAGGGCCGGGGAGCTGTTTTTT.

This chain links TRBV18 with TRBJ1-1; 11 positions match TRBD1. Trimming at V came to 3 bases and at J to 4 bases, leaving 4 bases not matched to a gene. The CDR3 length is 15 residues. Germline CDR1 and CDR2: KGHSH and LQKENI. The CDR3 here is CASSPPGTGGTEAFF. The CDR3 nucleotides are TGTGCCAGCTCACCGCCCGGGACAGGGGGCACTGAAGCTTTCTTT.

The rearrangement uses TRBV28 and TRBJ1-5, with 10 bases lining up with TRBD1. The J segment lost 6 bases and the V segment lost 6 bases, leaving 8 bases of the junction unmatched. The CDR3 is made up of 15 amino acids. Germline CDR1 MDHEN, CDR2 SYDVKM. Here the CDR3 DNA reads TGTGCCAGCAGCTCCGGACAGGGGGTTTTTCAGCCCCAGCATTTT. Translating it yields CASSSGQGVFQPQHF.

The chain uses TRBV2 and TRBJ1-5; D unclear. The V gene's germline CDR1 is SNHLY and CDR2 FYNNEI. V lost 1 base and J 7 bases, leaving 5 bases between the germline ends. CDR3 length equals 12 residues. CDR3 in amino acids: CASSEGRQPQHF. The CDR3 DNA reads TGTGCCAGCAGTGAAGGGAGGCAGCCCCAGCATTTT.

This chain connects TRBV5-4 to TRBJ2-7; 7 positions match TRBD1. CDR1 is SGHNT and CDR2 is YYREEE in the germline V gene (reference sequence). V trimming: 4 bases; J trimming: 0 bases; junction bases outside the gene matches: 4. This CDR3 comprises 14 residues. CDR3 sequence reads: CASSTWTGSYEQYF. In DNA form, the CDR3 reads TGTGCCAGCAGCACGTGGACAGGCTCCTACGAGCAGTACTTC.

This sequence joins TRBV4-3 and TRBJ1-2; a possible D gene is TRBD1 (6 bases). Trimming removed 1 base at V and 3 bases at J, with 12 bases between. Germline lookup yields CDR1 LGHNA and CDR2 YSLEER. The CDR3 length is 15 residues. The CDR3 nucleotides read TGCGCCAGCAGCCAAGCGCTGGGGGCTGACTATGGCTACACCTTC. This codes for CASSQALGADYGYTF.

V usage is TRBV4-1 and J usage is TRBJ2-7; D gene uncertain. Per the germline V gene, CDR1 is MGHRA and CDR2 is YSYEKL. V lost 1 base and J lost 3, with 16 bases in between. This CDR3 region has 16 residues. The CDR3 loop is CASSQAFQAKYYEQYF. The CDR3 DNA is TGCGCCAGCAGCCAAGCCTTCCAGGCGAAATACTACGAGCAGTACTTC.

The rearrangement joins TRBV7-9 to TRBJ1-1, with TRBD1 matching 10 bases. The CDR3 runs to 15 residues. The V gene's germline CDR1 is SEHNR and CDR2 FQNEAQ (reference sequence). V trimming: 4 bases; J trimming: 4 bases; junction bases outside the gene matches: 6. CDR3 DNA sequence: TGTGCCAGCAGCTCCCAAGGACAGGGGGGCACTGAAGCTTTCTTT. This sequence encodes CASSSQGQGGTEAFF.

The chain has TRBV5-1 and TRBJ1-1, with 7 bases aligning to TRBD1. The CDR3 sequence is 14 residues long. The germline CDR1 and CDR2 sequences are SGHRS and YFSETQ. V shed 3 bases, J shed 1 base, and the junction held 3 bases outside the gene matches. The CDR3 nucleotides are TGCGCCAGCAGCTCCCGGGACAGGAACACTGAAGCTTTCTTT. This codes for CASSSRDRNTEAFF.

This chain links TRBV10-2 with TRBJ2-5; 8 nucleotides agree with TRBD2. The V segment lost 5 bases and the J segment 5 bases; nucleotides outside the gene matches: 4. There are 13 residues in the CDR3. Germline V gene data show CDR1 as WSHSY and CDR2 as SAAADI. The CDR3 region is CASSSGRSETQYF. The CDR3 region has the DNA TGCGCCAGCAGTAGCGGGAGATCGGAGACCCAGTACTTC.

V usage is TRBV28 and J usage is TRBJ2-1, with D perhaps matching TRBD1 (5 bases). Trimming shortened V by 2 bases and J by 10 bases, and 12 bases separated the two germline ends. Germline CDR1 reads MDHEN; CDR2 reads SYDVKM. This CDR3 is 13 amino acids long. The CDR3 reads CASSLPRATEQFF. CDR3 DNA: TGTGCCAGCAGTTTACCCAGGGCTACCGAGCAGTTCTTC.

The J gene is TRBJ2-1, the V gene TRBV5-1; D is possibly TRBD2 (5 bases). With 0 bases removed from V and 4 bases from J, the gap between germline ends came to 14 bases. This CDR3 contains 16 residues. Per germline, CDR1 SGHRS and CDR2 YFSETQ. CDR3 residues: CASSLVGRGSYNEQFF. The CDR3 bases are TGCGCCAGCAGCTTGGTGGGTAGAGGGAGTTACAATGAGCAGTTCTTC.

The chain combines TRBV6-6 with TRBJ2-2, with no clear D. The V end lost 2 bases, the J end lost 4 bases, and 8 bases lay between the germline ends. Germline V lookup: CDR1 MNHNY, CDR2 SVGAGI (reference sequence). The CDR3 is 14 residues long. The chain's CDR3 is CASSYPPGTGELFF. CDR3 nucleotide sequence: TGTGCCAGCAGTTACCCCCCCGGCACCGGGGAGCTGTTTTTT.

The sample holds one count of this clone. This rearrangement joins TRBV5-4 to TRBJ2-2; 11 bases fit TRBD2. Germline CDR1 and CDR2: SGHNT and YYREEE (reference sequence). After removal of 1 base from V and 6 bases from J, the junction contained 2 bases not matched to a gene. The CDR3 has 15 residues. CDR3 coding DNA: TGTGCCAGCAGCTTGAGTAGCGGGAGGGCCGGGGAGCTGTTTTTT. Its translation is CASSLSSGRAGELFF.

The chain is built from TRBV18 and TRBJ1-1; TRBD1 aligns across 9 bases. The length of the CDR3 is 14 residues. V gave up 5 bases and J gave up 3 bases; unmatched junction bases: 4. Germline V CDR1 and CDR2: KGHSH, LQKENI. The CDR3 nucleotides are TGTGCCAGCTCAACGACAGGGGGGGACACTGAAGCTTTCTTT. Encoded protein: CASSTTGGDTEAFF.

The chain is built from TRBV4-3 and TRBJ2-7, with a possible D match to TRBD2 (7 bases). The CDR3 is 15 amino acids. Germline CDR1 is LGHNA and CDR2 is YSLEER. V was cut by 1 base and J by 5 bases, with 15 bases left in between. The CDR3 DNA is TGCGCCAGCAGCCAAGTGGGGAGGGGGGGCAACGAGCAGTACTTC. Protein: CASSQVGRGGNEQYF.

The chain joins TRBV6-6 to TRBJ2-5, with a possible D match to TRBD1 (7 bases). V gave up 4 bases and J gave up 1 base, with 13 bases separating them. The CDR3 is made up of 15 amino acids. The germline V gene encodes CDR1 MNHNY and CDR2 SVGAGI (reference sequence). CDR3 protein: CASSSGGTAQETQYF. The CDR3 nucleotides read TGTGCCAGCAGTTCAGGGGGGACGGCCCAAGAGACCCAGTACTTC.

This chain joins TRBV12-5 and TRBJ2-2; 10 bases agree with TRBD2. Trimming took 2 bases from V and 0 from J; bases not matched to a gene: 3. The germline CDR1 and CDR2 sequences are LGHNT and FRNRAP. This CDR3 is 17 amino acids long. The CDR3 DNA sequence: TGTGCTAGTGGTTTGAGGACTAGCGGCCCGAACACCGGGGAGCTGTTTTTT. This translates into CASGLRTSGPNTGELFF.

The chain links TRBV7-7 to TRBJ2-1; 11 bases match TRBD2. Germline values: CDR1 SSHAT, CDR2 FNYEAQ (reference sequence). The CDR3 spans 15 residues. V lost 4 bases to trimming and J lost 8 bases; unmatched junction nucleotides: 7. For the CDR3, the DNA is TGTGCCAGCAGCTATAGCGGGAGGGTTACCGATGAGCAGTTCTTC. This sequence encodes CASSYSGRVTDEQFF.

The J gene is TRBJ1-5, the V gene TRBV28; no firm D call. CDR1 MDHEN and CDR2 SYDVKM come from the germline V gene. The CDR3 runs to 17 residues. V was trimmed by 6 bases and J by 0 bases, leaving 18 bases between them. The CDR3 spells CASRRPAAGVSNQPQHF. In nucleotides, the CDR3 is TGTGCCAGCAGACGACCGGCCGCGGGTGTTAGCAATCAGCCCCAGCATTTT. Full variable domain (outside the CDR3, taken from reference TRBV28 and TRBJ1-5): DVKVTQSSRYLVKRTGEKVFLECVQDMDHENMFWYRQDPGLGLRLIYFSYDVKMKEKGDIPEGYSVSREKKERFSLILESASTNQTSMYLCASRRPAAGVSNQPQHFGDGTRLSIL.

The chain joins TRBV5-4 to TRBJ2-7, with no clear D. Trimming cost V 9 bases and J 4 bases, with 11 bases left between them. The V gene's germline CDR1 is SGHNT and CDR2 YYREEE (reference sequence). The CDR3 contains 11 residues. The CDR3 loop reads CATSTTYEQYF. In DNA form, the CDR3 reads TGTGCCACCTCAACTACGTACGAGCAGTACTTC.

The chain links TRBV28 to TRBJ2-2; tentative D call: TRBD2 (5 bases). Germline V gene lookup returns CDR1 MDHEN and CDR2 SYDVKM. The CDR3 extends over 16 amino acids. Trimming shortened V by 3 bases and J by 7 bases, and 18 bases separated the two germline ends. The CDR3 spells CASSLLRGARGGELFF. The CDR3 region has the DNA TGTGCCAGCAGTTTGCTACGGGGTGCCCGCGGCGGGGAGCTGTTTTTT.

V and J are TRBV4-3 and TRBJ2-3; D not certain. Trimming took 1 base from V and 2 from J, leaving 4 bases between them. The CDR3 sequence is 13 residues long. Germline assignment: CDR1 LGHNA and CDR2 YSLEER. The CDR3 loop reads CASSQGATDTQYF. The CDR3 DNA is TGCGCCAGCAGCCAAGGGGCCACAGATACGCAGTATTTT.

The chain carries TRBV7-2 and TRBJ1-1; weak D call: TRBD1 (5 bases). Germline-derived CDR1 and CDR2 are SGHTA and FQGNSA. CDR3 size: 16 residues. V shed 3 bases and J shed 4 bases, with 18 bases lying between them. CDR3 protein: CASSFNSGLSPTEAFF. The CDR3 DNA reads as TGTGCCAGCAGCTTTAACTCGGGACTCAGCCCCACTGAAGCTTTCTTT. Using reference TRBV7-2 and TRBJ1-1 for the parts outside the CDR3, the full variable domain is GAGVSQSPSNKVTEKGKDVELRCDPISGHTALYWYRQSLGQGLEFLIYFQGNSAPDKSGLPSDRFSAERTGGSVSTLTIQRTQQEDSAVYLCASSFNSGLSPTEAFFGQGTRLTVV.

The chain links TRBV5-1 to TRBJ2-1; 8 nucleotides align to TRBD2. CDR3 size: 18 residues. J lost 2 bases, V lost 3 bases, and 13 bases had no gene match. CDR1 is SGHRS, CDR2 YFSETQ, per germline. The CDR3 is CASSYTRGAPSPYNEQFF. In DNA, the CDR3 is TGCGCCAGCAGCTACACGCGGGGGGCCCCTTCCCCCTACAATGAGCAGTTCTTC.

The chain uses TRBV7-2 and TRBJ2-1; D gene unclear. This CDR3 is 12 amino acids long. V was pared by 2 bases and J by 7 bases, with 6 bases between. Looked up from germline, CDR1 is SGHTA and CDR2 is FQGNSA. The CDR3 coding sequence is TGTGCCAGCAGCTTACTAGTAAATGAGCAGTTCTTC. Translating gives CASSLLVNEQFF.

The chain is built from TRBV5-6 and TRBJ2-3; 7 positions match TRBD1. The germline V gene encodes CDR1 SGHDT and CDR2 YYEEEE. V dropped 4 bases and J dropped 1; count of bases not matched to a gene: 9. The CDR3 covers 16 residues. This chain's CDR3 is CASSPDRVGGTDTQYF. CDR3 in DNA: TGTGCCAGCAGCCCCGACAGGGTCGGAGGCACAGATACGCAGTATTTT.

The rearrangement uses TRBV9 and TRBJ2-1; D is perhaps TRBD1 (5 bases). The CDR3 has 15 amino acids. With 4 bases removed from V and 0 bases from J, the gap between germline ends came to 11 bases. Germline V gene sequence: CDR1 SGDLS, CDR2 YYNGEE. This chain's CDR3 is CASSQSQGSYNEQFF. In nucleotides, the CDR3 is TGTGCCAGCAGCCAGTCTCAGGGCTCCTACAATGAGCAGTTCTTC.